A single sample gave rise to the 30 T cell receptor beta chains below, sequenced in a study of T cell responses to AZD1222 COVID-19 vaccine. The data were produced by immunoSEQ multiplex PCR, yet TCRdb's version contains in-frame clones alone and is incomplete. The top ten clones hold around 2% of a sample with 150,000 or so clones, about nine tenths of them seen once. This sample comprised peripheral blood, obtained on day 0 of AZD1222 vaccination. The receptors come from an adult in good health.

The V call is TRBV4-1, the J call TRBJ2-1; 7 bases map to TRBD2. V was clipped by 1 base and J by 6 bases; unmatched bases: 3. The CDR3 has 14 amino acids. The germline CDR1 and CDR2 sequences are MGHRA and YSYEKL. CDR3 DNA sequence: TGCGCCAGCAGCCAAGTAGGCGGGAGCAATGAGCAGTTCTTC. It specifies CASSQVGGSNEQFF.

This rearrangement joins TRBV11-3 to TRBJ2-5, with TRBD2 identical over 7 bases. The trim removed 5 bases at V and 5 bases at J, leaving 8 bases unmatched. CDR1 SGHNT and CDR2 YENEEA come from the germline V gene. The CDR3 consists of 14 residues. In DNA, the CDR3 is TGTGCCAGCAGCCTAGGGTGGGGAGGGGAGACCCAGTACTTC. It codes for CASSLGWGGETQYF. Complete variable domain (other parts from reference TRBV11-3 and TRBJ2-5): EAGVVQSPRYKIIEKKQPVAFWCNPISGHNTLYWYLQNLGQGPELLIRYENEEAVDDSQLPKDRFSAERLKGVDSTLKIQPAELGDSAVYLCASSLGWGGETQYFGPGTRLLVL.

The chain recombines TRBV3-1 (or the pseudogene TRBV3-2) with TRBJ1-2, with D uncertain. The CDR3 totals 14 residues. Trimming took 1 base from V and 4 from J, leaving 10 bases between them. Per germline, CDR1 LGHDT and CDR2 YNNKEL (reference sequence). This CDR3 reads CASSQGVVGYGYTF. CDR3 DNA: TGTGCCAGCAGCCAAGGGGTAGTCGGCTATGGCTACACCTTC.

The V gene is TRBV15, the J gene TRBJ2-7; D is perhaps TRBD1 (6 bases). Trimming removed 0 bases from V and 3 bases from J, with 12 bases in between. Germline CDR1 is LNHNV and CDR2 is YYDKDF (reference sequence). CDR3 size: 15 residues. The CDR3 DNA reads TGTGCCACCAGCAGAGACCCTACAGGGAGCTACGAGCAGTACTTC. Its protein is CATSRDPTGSYEQYF.

Comments on this clone: Other DNA sequences from this sample encode an identical CDR3 as well. This chain joins TRBV7-9 and TRBJ1-2; D remains unclear. The CDR3 is made up of 13 amino acids. Germline loops: CDR1 SEHNR, CDR2 FQNEAQ (reference sequence). The ends were cut back, 5 bases at V and 4 bases at J, with 11 bases in the middle. CDR3: CASSPGERYGYTF. In nucleotides, the CDR3 is TGTGCCAGCAGCCCCGGGGAGCGCTATGGCTACACCTTC.

V gene TRBV23-1 combines with J gene TRBJ1-4, with 11 bases aligning to TRBD1. TRBV23-1 falls under the ORF class, with uncertain function. This CDR3 has 14 amino acids. The trim removed 4 bases at V and 8 bases at J, leaving 3 bases unmatched. The CDR3 is CASSRTGGAEKLFF. CDR3 DNA: TGCGCCAGCAGTCGGACAGGGGGCGCGGAAAAACTGTTTTTT.

Worth noting for this clone: The junction departs from germline at one end; a sequencing error may be responsible. The rearrangement joins TRBV7-7 to TRBJ2-2; 12 positions agree with TRBD1. The CDR3 is 16 residues long. Germline V lookup: CDR1 SSHAT, CDR2 FNYEAQ (reference sequence). As DNA, the CDR3 is TGTGCTAGCAGCCCCGGGACAGGGGGCGCGACCGGGGAGCTGTTTTTT. Protein product: CASSPGTGGATGELFF.

The V call is TRBV6-6, the J call TRBJ2-1; 7 nucleotides match TRBD1. CDR3 size: 15 residues. Germline CDR1 and CDR2: MNHNY and SVGAGI (reference sequence). V was pared by 10 bases and J by 0 bases, with 9 bases of the junction left unmatched. The CDR3 nucleotides read TGTGCCACCCAATCGACAGGGAGCTCCTACAATGAGCAGTTCTTC. This sequence encodes CATQSTGSSYNEQFF.

The V gene is TRBV11-2, the J gene TRBJ2-2; D gene unclear. Trimming pared 4 bases from V and 1 base from J, leaving 10 bases between. This CDR3 is 15 amino acids long. Germline CDR1 and CDR2: SGHAT and FQNNGV. The CDR3 region is CASSWTGQNTGELFF. The CDR3 DNA follows: TGTGCCAGCAGCTGGACGGGTCAGAACACCGGGGAGCTGTTTTTT.

V gene TRBV2 combines with J gene TRBJ1-5; 9 bases agree with TRBD1. The V gene end was trimmed by 6 bases and the J gene end by 2 bases; junction bases not matched to a gene: 2. The length of the CDR3 is 14 residues. CDR1 SNHLY and CDR2 FYNNEI come from the germline V gene. DNA of the CDR3: TGTGCCAGCAGCCGGACAGGGGGCAATCAGCCCCAGCATTTT. It yields the protein CASSRTGGNQPQHF.

The CDR3 nucleotides are TGTGCCAGCAATTCCGGACGGTCTCTTAATTCACCCCTCCACTTT. This gives the protein CASNSGRSLNSPLHF. The chain employs TRBV5-6 and TRBJ1-6; unclear D gene. Trimming took 6 bases from V and 6 from J, leaving 16 bases between them. This CDR3 spans 15 amino acids. Germline CDR1 and CDR2: SGHDT and YYEEEE. Filled out from reference TRBV5-6 and TRBJ1-6, the complete variable domain reads DAGVTQSPTHLIKTRGQQVTLRCSPKSGHDTVSWYQQALGQGPQFIFQYYEEEERQRGNFPDRFSGHQFPNYSSELNVNALLLGDSALYLCASNSGRSLNSPLHFGNGTRLTVT.

The CDR3 reads CASSPRGKGPPNQGYTF. The CDR3 DNA follows: TGTGCCAGCAGCCCCCGGGGGAAGGGTCCACCGAATCAGGGCTACACCTTC. The V call is TRBV7-8, the J call TRBJ1-2, with D perhaps matching TRBD1 (5 bases). The germline V and J ends were trimmed by 5 bases and 8 bases, with 27 bases remaining between them. CDR3 length: 17 residues. CDR1 and CDR2 (germline): SGHVS, FQNEAQ.

CDR3 coding DNA: TGTGCCAGCAGCTTAGTCCCAGGGCTAGCTAACTATGGCTACACCTTC. It encodes CASSLVPGLANYGYTF. The chain carries TRBV11-2 and TRBJ1-2; maybe TRBD1 (5 bases). Per germline, CDR1 SGHAT and CDR2 FQNNGV. V was pared by 1 base and J by 0 bases, with 12 bases between. The CDR3 has 16 amino acids.

This rearrangement joins TRBV21-1 to TRBJ2-5; the table names TRBD1, a call not compared with the DNA. TRBV21-1 is described as a pseudogene. This CDR3 has 14 amino acids. CDR3 in DNA: TGTGCCAGCAGCGACGACAGAGCCCAAGAGACCCAGTACTTC. Its translation: CASSDDRAQETQYF.

This clone was detected only a few times. CDR3 residues: CATTKGVVQNTEAFF. The CDR3 DNA reads as TGTGCCACCACGAAAGGTGTGGTTCAGAACACTGAAGCTTTCTTT. V gene TRBV19 combines with J gene TRBJ1-1; D is undetermined. Trimming removed 10 bases at V and 1 base at J, with 19 bases between. Germline lookup yields CDR1 LNHDA and CDR2 SQIVND (reference sequence). The CDR3 is 15 amino acids.

CDR3 residues: CSVSFGWNTEAFF. CDR3 DNA: TGCAGCGTTAGTTTCGGTTGGAACACTGAAGCTTTCTTT. V usage is TRBV29-1 and J usage is TRBJ1-1; D is undetermined. Germline V gives CDR1 SQVTM, CDR2 ANQGSEA. V lost 5 bases, J lost 1 base, and 11 bases lay in between. The CDR3 spans 13 residues.

The chain joins TRBV11-1 to TRBJ1-1; D might be TRBD1 (6 bases). This CDR3 contains 13 residues. Per germline, CDR1 SGHAT and CDR2 FQDESV (reference sequence). The V end was cut by 5 bases, the J end by 0 bases, with 7 bases between. CDR3 amino acids: CASSGTLNTEAFF. In nucleotides, the CDR3 is TGTGCCAGCAGCGGGACATTGAACACTGAAGCTTTCTTT.

The rearrangement uses TRBV21-1 and TRBJ1-2. TRBV21-1 is tagged as a pseudogene. The CDR3 sequence is 13 residues long. The CDR3 reads CASSKVSPRGYTF. The CDR3 DNA reads as TGTGCCAGCAGCAAAGTGTCCCCAAGGGGCTACACCTTC.

The chain employs TRBV30 and TRBJ2-5; D is possibly TRBD1 (6 bases). V dropped 6 bases and J dropped 7 bases, with 15 bases sitting between them. The CDR3 is 12 residues long. Germline CDR1 reads GTSNPN; CDR2 reads SVGIG (reference sequence). The DNA for the CDR3 is TGTGCCTGCTTTCAAAAGGACAGGACCCAGTACTTC. It is translated as CACFQKDRTQYF.

The J gene is TRBJ1-6, the V gene TRBV27; perhaps TRBD1 as D (5 bases). CDR1 MNHEY and CDR2 SMNVEV come from the germline V gene (reference sequence). The CDR3 is 15 amino acids. Trimming took 3 bases from V and 10 from J, leaving 16 bases between them. The DNA for the CDR3 is TGTGCCAGCAGTTTTGGGACTGTGACTAGCTCACCCCTCCACTTT. It codes for CASSFGTVTSSPLHF.

The chain has TRBV6-5 and TRBJ2-7; 9 positions match TRBD1. V lost 6 bases and J lost 3; bases outside the gene matches: 6. CDR3 length equals 14 residues. In germline, CDR1 is MNHEY, CDR2 SVGAGI. The CDR3 region is CASRYGQGRYEQYF. The CDR3 DNA is TGTGCCAGCAGGTATGGACAGGGGCGCTACGAGCAGTACTTC.

The chain links TRBV19 to TRBJ2-3, with D tentatively TRBD2 (5 bases). CDR1 and CDR2 from the germline V gene are LNHDA and SQIVND (reference sequence). The CDR3 runs 16 residues. V lost 1 base and J 4 bases, leaving 15 bases between the germline ends. The CDR3 DNA follows: TGTGCCAGTAGTATAGGTAGTGCTCTAGCCGCAGATACGCAGTATTTT. It translates to CASSIGSALAADTQYF.

The rearrangement uses TRBV6-4 and TRBJ2-6; D remains unclear. The V end lost 0 bases, the J end lost 0 bases, and 3 bases lay between the germline ends. Germline lookup yields CDR1 MRHNA and CDR2 SNTAGT. The CDR3 totals 15 residues. CDR3 loop: CASSDSNSGANVLTF. In nucleotides, the CDR3 is TGTGCCAGCAGTGACTCCAACTCTGGGGCCAACGTCCTGACTTTC.

V gene TRBV4-1 combines with J gene TRBJ2-3; D may be TRBD2 (6 bases). The CDR3 contains 15 residues. CDR1 and CDR2 from the germline V gene are MGHRA and YSYEKL. The germline V and J ends were trimmed by 1 base and 3 bases, with 11 bases remaining between them. In DNA, the CDR3 is TGCGCCAGCAGCCAAGGCCTAGCGTGGACAGATACGCAGTATTTT. It codes for CASSQGLAWTDTQYF.

This chain connects TRBV4-2 to TRBJ2-1; 13 bases fit TRBD2. The CDR3 totals 17 residues. Germline-derived CDR1 and CDR2 are LGHNA and YNFKEQ. After removal of 6 bases from V and 4 bases from J, the junction contained 9 bases not matched to a gene. CDR3 residues: CASSRTSGRGGYNEQFF. The CDR3 DNA is TGTGCCAGCAGTAGGACTAGCGGGAGAGGCGGATACAATGAGCAGTTCTTC.

The chain uses TRBV5-1 and TRBJ2-1, with 7 bases fitting TRBD2. With V trimmed by 4 bases and J by 5 bases, 6 bases remained unmatched. This CDR3 region has 14 residues. Germline V gene sequence: CDR1 SGHRS, CDR2 YFSETQ. This CDR3 is CASSTSGTNNEQFF. As DNA, the CDR3 is TGCGCCAGCAGCACAAGCGGGACGAACAATGAGCAGTTCTTC.

This clone has just one count. This chain connects TRBV19 to TRBJ2-7, with 7 bases aligning to TRBD1. CDR3 size: 15 residues. Trimming took 1 base from V and 4 from J; bases not matched to a gene: 7. Germline V gene lookup returns CDR1 LNHDA and CDR2 SQIVND (reference sequence). In DNA form, the CDR3 reads TGTGCCAGTAGTATAGCGGCAGGGGGTTTATACGAGCAGTACTTC. It translates to CASSIAAGGLYEQYF.

V gene TRBV5-1 combines with J gene TRBJ1-2; TRBD1 might be the D (5 bases). V was trimmed by 4 bases and J by 2 bases, leaving 15 bases between them. The germline V gene encodes CDR1 SGHRS and CDR2 YFSETQ. The CDR3 runs 15 residues. CDR3 protein: CASSLYGGSNYGYTF. The CDR3 DNA is TGCGCCAGCAGCCTGTATGGGGGATCGAACTATGGCTACACCTTC. The full variable domain, with the rest looked up from reference TRBV5-1 and TRBJ1-2, is KAGVTQTPRYLIKTRGQQVTLSCSPISGHRSVSWYQQTPGQGLQFLFEYFSETQRNKGNFPGRFSGRQFSNSRSEMNVSTLELGDSALYLCASSLYGGSNYGYTFGSGTRLTVV.

V usage is TRBV6-5 and J usage is TRBJ2-7; tentative D call: TRBD2 (6 bases). The CDR3 totals 11 residues. The germline V gene has CDR1 MNHEY and CDR2 SVGAGI. Trimming took 11 bases from V and 5 from J, leaving 13 bases between them. In DNA form, the CDR3 reads TGTGCCCCCCGGGAGCGAAACGAGCAGTACTTC. The encoded protein is CAPRERNEQYF.

J is TRBJ2-7 and V is TRBV6-2 or TRBV6-3; D could derive from TRBD1 or TRBD2 (5 bases each). This CDR3 has 16 amino acids. V shed 0 bases and J shed 7 bases, with 19 bases lying between them. The germline V gene encodes CDR1 MNHEY and CDR2 SVGEGT. This CDR3 reads CASSYSTVVSGREQYF. CDR3 in DNA: TGTGCCAGCAGTTACTCGACAGTGGTTTCGGGGCGGGAGCAGTACTTC.